This T cell receptor (beta chain) was profiled in a study of shared clonotypes between healthy human individuals. A word on this clone: Its antigen remains unknown.

Germline V gene sequence: CDR1 MNHEY, CDR2 SMNVEV (reference sequence). The ends lost 1 base at V and 6 bases at J; junction bases unmatched: 7. This CDR3 region has 16 residues. How the authors handled the data: ImmunoSEQ junction-only sequences lacked quality scores, so their filtering differed. Some clones are missing from TCRdb's copy, which holds only in-frame ones; the method was immunoSEQ multiplex PCR. V and J calls and clone size are as listed in that table; D and trimming were resolved from the DNA. Seen here are around 2.1 million clones, 85% to 95% observed once, and the top ten hold more than 1.5%. Study-level findings and limits: Naive subsets generally had larger estimated richness than memory subsets.

Naive CD8 cells were CD45RO-negative, positively selected for CCR7, excluding terminally differentiated effector memory CD45RA+ cells. This clonotype was sampled from a man aged 18 to 30 in good health. Some clones in this sample may be carry-over from other donors' samples. This chain links TRBV27 with TRBJ2-2, with 8 bases that match TRBD1. Source material: naive CD8+ T cells from PBMCs. The CDR3 DNA sequence: TGTGCCAGCAGTTTATACGCAGGGGGCGCCGCCGGGGAGCTGTTTTTT. This encodes CASSLYAGGAAGELFF.